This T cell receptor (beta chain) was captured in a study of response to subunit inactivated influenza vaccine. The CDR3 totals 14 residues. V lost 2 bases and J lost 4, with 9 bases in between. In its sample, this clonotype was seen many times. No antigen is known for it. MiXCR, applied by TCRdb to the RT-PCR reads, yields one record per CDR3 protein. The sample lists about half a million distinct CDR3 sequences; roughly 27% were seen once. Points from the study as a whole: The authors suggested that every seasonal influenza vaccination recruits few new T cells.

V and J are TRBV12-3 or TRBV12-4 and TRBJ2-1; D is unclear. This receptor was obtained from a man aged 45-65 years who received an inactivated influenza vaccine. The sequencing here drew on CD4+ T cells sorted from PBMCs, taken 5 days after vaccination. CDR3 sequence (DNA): TGTGCCAGCAGTTTATCGTTGCGGTACAATGAGCAGTTCTTC. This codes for CASSLSLRYNEQFF.